Below are 30 T cell receptor beta chains sequenced from a single sample in a study of lymphopenia after photon versus proton radiotherapy (dated by TCRdb to about 2019). The library was built by means of the immunoSEQ multiplex PCR assay. TCRdb carries this immuneACCESS record with in-frame sequences only. Its versions omit some clonotypes, under half of them owing to an unresolved V gene in the studies checked, with the rest unexplained. Present in this sample are tens of thousands of clones, more than 70% of which were seen just once. Approximately 10% of the sample comes from the top ten. The source was peripheral blood, collected from a patient treated with proton-based radiotherapy. The receptors here all came from a woman in her seventies with pancreatic cancer. Some clones in this sample may be carry-over from other donors' samples.

The J gene is TRBJ2-7, the V gene TRBV29-1, with 7 bases lining up with TRBD2. V gave up 1 base and J gave up 0 bases; unmatched junction bases: 6. Germline V lookup: CDR1 SQVTM, CDR2 ANQGSEA. The CDR3 has 15 amino acids. Here the CDR3 DNA reads TGCAGCGTTGAAGGGGCTAGCGGCTACTCCTACGAGCAGTACTTC. Its translation is CSVEGASGYSYEQYF.

The table lists this clone with a few counts. The V gene is TRBV10-1, the J gene TRBJ2-7; no firm D call. With 0 bases removed from V and 2 bases from J, the gap between germline ends came to 8 bases. Germline assignment: CDR1 WNHNN and CDR2 SYGVQD (reference sequence). The CDR3 totals 14 residues. For the CDR3, the DNA is TGCGCCAGCAGTGAGTCCGCTCGCCCCTACGAGCAGTACTTC. Its protein is CASSESARPYEQYF.

The chain carries TRBV10-3 and TRBJ1-3; no firm D call. This CDR3 has 14 amino acids. Trimming left V 2 bases short and J 4 bases short, with 9 bases between. Germline CDR1 ENHRY, CDR2 SYGVKD. Here the CDR3 reads CAISEEEHGNTIYF. The CDR3, as DNA: TGTGCCATCAGTGAGGAGGAGCACGGAAACACCATATATTTT.

J is TRBJ1-5 and V is TRBV10-2; a possible D gene is TRBD1 (5 bases). CDR1 is WSHSY, CDR2 SAAADI, per germline. This CDR3 region has 16 residues. The V end lost 5 bases, the J end lost 3 bases, and 17 bases lay between the germline ends. The CDR3 DNA follows: TGCGCCAGCAGTCTAGTGCAGGGAATGAACAATCAGCCCCAGCATTTT. It encodes CASSLVQGMNNQPQHF.

The chain is built from TRBV4-3 and TRBJ1-4, with TRBD1 as a possible D gene (5 bases). This CDR3 region has 14 residues. V was cut by 1 base and J by 8 bases, with 11 bases left in between. Germline lookup yields CDR1 LGHNA and CDR2 YSLEER. The CDR3 coding sequence is TGCGCCAGCAGCCAAGCGGGACGTACGGAAAAACTGTTTTTT. Its protein is CASSQAGRTEKLFF.

This rearrangement joins TRBV7-3 to TRBJ2-3; 9 bases map to TRBD1. This CDR3 comprises 15 residues. V shed 5 bases and J 4 bases; nucleotides not matched to a gene: 7. CDR1 and CDR2 from the germline V gene are SGHTA and FQGTGA. The CDR3 is CASSPQGARADTQYF. The CDR3 nucleotides are TGTGCCAGCAGCCCACAGGGGGCTCGGGCAGATACGCAGTATTTT.

This sequence joins TRBV10-3 and TRBJ1-2; TRBD1 agrees at 9 bases. CDR3 length: 14 amino acids. V was pared by 3 bases and J by 6 bases, with 5 bases of the junction left unmatched. In germline, CDR1 is ENHRY, CDR2 SYGVKD. CDR3 sequence (DNA): TGTGCCATCAGTGACCCTGGACAGGGGAATGGCTACACCTTC. Translating gives CAISDPGQGNGYTF.

DNA for the CDR3: TGTGCCAGCAGCCCTCGACAGGGCTACGAGCGGGAGCCAGATACGCAGTATTTT. Protein sequence: CASSPRQGYEREPDTQYF. This chain links TRBV7-9 with TRBJ2-3, with D perhaps matching TRBD2 (8 bases). Germline assignment: CDR1 SEHNR and CDR2 FQNEAQ (reference sequence). The CDR3 is 18 residues long. Between the trimmed V and J ends, which lost 5 bases and 4 bases, there was a span of 25 bases.

The chain combines TRBV10-2 with TRBJ2-7; tentatively, D is TRBD1 or TRBD2 (5 bases each). In germline, CDR1 is WSHSY, CDR2 SAAADI. V shed 5 bases and J shed 7 bases, with 12 bases lying between them. This CDR3 region has 12 residues. The CDR3: CASSPLGGEQYF. CDR3 in DNA: TGCGCCAGCAGTCCCCTTGGGGGAGAGCAGTACTTC.

The CDR3 loop is CASSERGGLADTQYF. The DNA for the CDR3 is TGTGCCAGCAGCGAAAGGGGGGGCCTGGCAGATACGCAGTATTTT. V and J are TRBV9 and TRBJ2-3, with D possibly TRBD2 on 7 matching bases. In germline, CDR1 is SGDLS, CDR2 YYNGEE. V was trimmed by 3 bases and J by 4 bases, leaving 15 bases between them. This CDR3 spans 15 amino acids. The full variable domain, its missing parts supplied by reference TRBV9 and TRBJ2-3, is DSGVTQTPKHLITATGQRVTLRCSPRSGDLSVYWYQQSLDQGLQFLIQYYNGEERAKGNILERFSAQQFPDLHSELNLSSLELGDSALYFCASSERGGLADTQYFGPGTRLTVL.

The chain links TRBV7-6 to TRBJ1-1; D is unclear. The germline V gene has CDR1 SGHVS and CDR2 FNYEAQ. This CDR3 comprises 14 residues. The ends were cut back, 5 bases at V and 1 base at J, with 11 bases in the middle. The CDR3 sequence is CASSPLAENTEAFF. In DNA, the CDR3 is TGTGCCAGCAGCCCCCTCGCGGAGAACACTGAAGCTTTCTTT.

The chain is built from TRBV15 and TRBJ2-1; 9 bases are shared with TRBD1. In germline, CDR1 is LNHNV, CDR2 YYDKDF (reference sequence). Trimming took 5 bases from V and 7 from J; bases not matched to a gene: 9. CDR3 length: 15 residues. Written as DNA, the CDR3 is TGTGCCACCAGCCGGGACAGGGCGGCTCTTAATGAGCAGTTCTTC. As protein: CATSRDRAALNEQFF.

Here the CDR3 DNA reads TGTGCCAGCAGCTTCCGCTCCTCCCCGCTATCAACAACCATTAATGAGCAGTTCTTC. Its protein is CASSFRSSPLSTTINEQFF. This chain joins TRBV11-2 and TRBJ2-1, with unresolved D. V was clipped by 3 bases and J by 7 bases, with 28 bases between them. Per the germline V gene, CDR1 is SGHAT and CDR2 is FQNNGV. There are 19 residues in the CDR3.

The chain has TRBV7-9 and TRBJ1-4; possibly TRBD1 for D (5 bases). The CDR3 contains 14 residues. CDR1 and CDR2 (germline): SEHNR, FQNEAQ (reference sequence). V lost 5 bases and J 4 bases, leaving 11 bases between the germline ends. CDR3 sequence reads: CASSKGTDNEKLFF. The CDR3 DNA follows: TGTGCCAGCAGCAAAGGGACGGATAATGAAAAACTGTTTTTT.

The chain recombines TRBV2 with TRBJ2-7; D ambiguous. The V end lost 2 bases, the J end lost 2 bases, and 4 bases lay between the germline ends. The CDR3 has 12 amino acids. Germline V gene sequence: CDR1 SNHLY, CDR2 FYNNEI. In DNA, the CDR3 is TGTGCCAGCAGTGAACCGCCCTACGAGCAGTACTTC. It yields the protein CASSEPPYEQYF.

This clone was counted only a few times. This chain links TRBV6-5 with TRBJ2-7, with TRBD1 matching over 9 bases. The germline gives CDR1 MNHEY, CDR2 SVGAGI. This CDR3 is 13 amino acids long. V gave up 6 bases and J gave up 4 bases; unmatched junction bases: 4. The chain's CDR3 is CASRRQGEYEQYF. The CDR3 DNA reads as TGTGCCAGCAGACGACAGGGGGAATACGAGCAGTACTTC.

The gene calls are TRBV10-1 and TRBJ1-1; no definite D call. Trimming removed 6 bases from V and 1 base from J, with 9 bases in between. This CDR3 has 13 residues. The germline V gene has CDR1 WNHNN and CDR2 SYGVQD (reference sequence). CDR3 amino acids: CASRRQANTEAFF. Here the CDR3 DNA reads TGCGCCAGCAGGAGACAAGCGAACACTGAAGCTTTCTTT.

The chain joins TRBV19 to TRBJ2-1, with 14 bases identical to TRBD2. V lost 5 bases, J lost 10 bases, and 7 bases stayed unmatched. Germline loops: CDR1 LNHDA, CDR2 SQIVND (reference sequence). The CDR3 contains 15 residues. CDR3 sequence: CASSPGLAGAWEQFF. CDR3 DNA sequence: TGTGCCAGTAGTCCGGGACTAGCGGGGGCCTGGGAGCAGTTCTTC.

This clone was counted a single time. The chain has TRBV4-1 and TRBJ1-2; D possibly corresponds to TRBD1 (5 bases). The CDR3 extends over 14 amino acids. V lost 1 base and J 4 bases, leaving 10 bases between the germline ends. Germline values: CDR1 MGHRA, CDR2 YSYEKL. DNA for the CDR3: TGCGCCAGCAGCCAAGCGGGACCGAGCTATGGCTACACCTTC. Its translation: CASSQAGPSYGYTF.

This chain uses TRBV6-5 with TRBJ1-1; 8 bases line up with TRBD1. Germline V lookup: CDR1 MNHEY, CDR2 SVGAGI. The V and J ends lost 6 bases and 2 bases, in that order; junction bases with no gene match: 8. The CDR3 sequence is 15 residues long. The CDR3 region has the DNA TGTGCCAGCAGCAGGGGGCGCGAAGGTAACACTGAAGCTTTCTTT. Residues: CASSRGREGNTEAFF.

The chain couples TRBV19 to TRBJ1-5; D might be TRBD1 (5 bases). Between the trimmed V and J ends, which lost 4 bases and 5 bases, there was a span of 12 bases. There are 14 residues in the CDR3. The germline V gene has CDR1 LNHDA and CDR2 SQIVND (reference sequence). CDR3 amino acids: CASSRQSVDQPQHF. The CDR3 coding sequence is TGTGCCAGTAGTAGACAGTCTGTCGATCAGCCCCAGCATTTT.

In DNA, the CDR3 is TGTGCCAGCAGTTTATCAAGACAGGGGATCTCACCCCTCCACTTT. This gives the protein CASSLSRQGISPLHF. The chain uses TRBV28 and TRBJ1-6, with 8 positions matching TRBD1. Germline V gene sequence: CDR1 MDHEN, CDR2 SYDVKM. The CDR3 is 15 residues long. The trim removed 1 base at V and 10 bases at J, leaving 6 bases unmatched.

The chain carries TRBV6-6 and TRBJ2-7; D gene ambiguous. The CDR3 runs to 13 residues. The germline V gene encodes CDR1 MNHNY and CDR2 SVGAGI (reference sequence). Between the trimmed V and J ends, which lost 2 bases and 3 bases, there was a span of 8 bases. CDR3 bases: TGTGCCAGCAGTTACGACACCTACTACGAGCAGTACTTC. It encodes CASSYDTYYEQYF.

The chain joins TRBV11-1 to TRBJ1-3, with D maybe TRBD1 (6 bases). V was cut by 5 bases and J by 0 bases, with 14 bases left in between. Germline V lookup: CDR1 SGHAT, CDR2 FQDESV (reference sequence). This CDR3 is 16 amino acids long. This chain's CDR3 is CASSERDTFSGNTIYF. CDR3 nucleotides: TGTGCCAGCAGCGAGAGGGACACATTCTCTGGAAACACCATATATTTT. The variable domain in full, completed from reference TRBV11-1 and TRBJ1-3, reads EAEVAQSPRYKITEKSQAVAFWCDPISGHATLYWYRQILGQGPELLVQFQDESVVDDSQLPKDRFSAERLKGVDSTLKIQPAELGDSAMYLCASSERDTFSGNTIYFGEGSWLTVV.

V and J are TRBV5-6 and TRBJ1-1; a possible D gene is TRBD1 (5 bases). V shed 2 bases and J shed 5 bases, with 16 bases lying between them. Germline assignment: CDR1 SGHDT and CDR2 YYEEEE. The CDR3 has 15 amino acids. CDR3 in DNA: TGTGCCAGCAGCTTCGGGCCATGGGGGGAAACTGAAGCTTTCTTT. Protein sequence: CASSFGPWGETEAFF.

The rearrangement uses TRBV7-9 and TRBJ2-4; D may correspond to TRBD1 or TRBD2 (5 bases each). Germline CDR1 SEHNR, CDR2 FQNEAQ (reference sequence). The length of the CDR3 is 16 residues. The ends were cut back, 5 bases at V and 0 bases at J, with 14 bases in the middle. The CDR3 reads CASSTRDDGAKNIQYF. CDR3 nucleotides: TGTGCCAGCAGCACCAGGGACGACGGAGCCAAAAACATTCAGTACTTC.

The chain is built from TRBV6-1 and TRBJ2-7; 9 nucleotides match TRBD1. CDR1 is MNHNS, CDR2 SASEGT, per germline. The V and J ends lost 6 bases and 2 bases, in that order; junction bases with no gene match: 8. The CDR3 extends over 15 amino acids. CDR3 sequence: CASRGTGTGPYEQYF. CDR3 DNA: TGTGCCAGCAGGGGGACCGGGACAGGGCCCTACGAGCAGTACTTC.

The J gene is TRBJ1-3, the V gene TRBV4-2, with D unresolved. Germline CDR1 reads LGHNA; CDR2 reads YNFKEQ. The CDR3 sequence is 16 residues long. Trimming cost V 0 bases and J 0 bases, with 9 bases left between them. The CDR3: CASSQDSESSGNTIYF. The CDR3 nucleotides are TGTGCCAGCAGCCAAGATTCGGAAAGCTCTGGAAACACCATATATTTT.

This clone has just one count. V and J are TRBV7-6 and TRBJ2-2, with D maybe TRBD1 (5 bases). The CDR3 loop spans 17 amino acids. V was cut by 5 bases and J by 1 base, with 17 bases left in between. CDR1 is SGHVS, CDR2 FNYEAQ, per germline. CDR3 DNA: TGTGCCAGCAGCACCCCCCTTGCGCAGGGGAACACCGGGGAGCTGTTTTTT. This codes for CASSTPLAQGNTGELFF.

This sequence joins TRBV20-1 and TRBJ2-3; no clear D. Germline CDR1 DFQATT, CDR2 SNEGSKA (reference sequence). The CDR3 is 11 amino acids. Trimming pared 3 bases from V and 2 bases from J, leaving 3 bases between. Here the CDR3 reads CSARNTDTQYF. CDR3 DNA sequence: TGCAGTGCTAGGAACACAGATACGCAGTATTTT.